This T cell receptor beta chain was obtained from a study of T cells expressing NK-cell markers. Study-level background: Obtained from sorted CD3+CD56+NKG2C+, CD3+CD56+NKG2C- and CD3+CD56-NKG2C+ T cells were the TCR beta repertoires. Regarding the study as a whole: The study found these clonotypes also leading the CD3+CD56-NKG2C+ fraction in a handful of donors.

TCRdb reanalyzed the 5' RACE reads, giving one entry per CDR3 protein sequence and no DNA. The table lists roughly 450,000 distinct CDR3 sequences, with roughly 1.4% in the top ten. As concerns this clonotype: What it binds is unknown.

This TCR derives from a woman aged 45-65 years in good health. The source material was blood T cells: a sorted CD56 or NKG2C T cell subset, CD4+ or CD8+ T cells, or bulk PBMC T cells (not recorded which).

This CDR3 is CASSLLGQGGPAQHF. V is TRBV7-8 and J is TRBJ1-5; the TRBD1 assignment by TCRdb is unverifiable without DNA. CDR3 size: 15 residues. The germline V gene encodes CDR1 SGHVS and CDR2 FQNEAQ.